This T cell receptor (beta chain) came from a study of cytomegalovirus exposure and HLA in healthy donors. Points from the study as a whole: The likely origin of a cluster of highly shared sequence variants was a sequencing artifact.

PCR was performed using 60 Vbeta and 13 Jbeta primers. TCRdb keeps only in-frame clones here, not all; method: immunoSEQ multiplex PCR. The sample lists around 150,000 clones, around four fifths occurring once. This clone showed up just once. The antigen is unknown. The germline V and J ends were trimmed by 0 bases and 3 bases, with 10 bases remaining between them. CDR1 and CDR2 (germline): LNHNV, YYDKDF (reference sequence). The CDR3 length is 15 residues. This receptor was obtained from a man aged 30 to 39 in good health. V gene TRBV15 combines with J gene TRBJ2-3; D ambiguous. Sequences were obtained from PBMCs. The chain's CDR3 is CATSRDPTGTDTQYF. CDR3 nucleotides: TGTGCCACCAGCAGAGACCCGACTGGGACAGATACGCAGTATTTT.